The 29 T cell receptor beta chains below all came from one sample that was sequenced in a study of cytomegalovirus exposure and HLA in healthy donors. In the PCR, 60 Vbeta and 13 Jbeta primers were used. Profiled with immunoSEQ multiplex PCR; TCRdb holds only in-frame clones, not every one. The sample consists of 100,000 to 150,000 clones, about 83% of them appearing once. Sequencing used PBMCs. The receptors stem from a woman between 35 and 50 years old in good health and CMV-seropositive.

The V call is TRBV19, the J call TRBJ1-1, with TRBD1 matching over 7 bases. V dropped 3 bases and J dropped 2; count of bases not matched to a gene: 6. Germline lookup yields CDR1 LNHDA and CDR2 SQIVND (reference sequence). This CDR3 is 15 amino acids long. CDR3: CASSIPRTGNTEAFF. In nucleotides, the CDR3 is TGTGCCAGTAGTATTCCCCGGACAGGAAACACTGAAGCTTTCTTT.

V gene TRBV28 combines with J gene TRBJ2-3; maybe TRBD2 (7 bases). Trimming removed 11 bases from V and 3 bases from J, with 21 bases in between. The CDR3 is made up of 15 amino acids. CDR1 is MDHEN and CDR2 is SYDVKM in the germline V gene. The CDR3 is CASRGASPQTDTQYF. As DNA, the CDR3 is TGTGCCTCCCGGGGGGCTAGCCCTCAAACAGATACGCAGTATTTT.

The rearrangement uses TRBV11-2 and TRBJ2-3; D is possibly TRBD2 (6 bases). Between the trimmed V and J ends, which lost 1 base and 5 bases, there was a span of 16 bases. CDR3 size: 16 residues. The germline CDR1 and CDR2 sequences are SGHAT and FQNNGV. The CDR3 bases are TGTGCCAGCAGCTTAGGATTCCGGGAGAAGCAAGATACGCAGTATTTT. Translating gives CASSLGFREKQDTQYF. The full variable domain, its missing parts supplied by reference TRBV11-2 and TRBJ2-3, is EAGVAQSPRYKIIEKRQSVAFWCNPISGHATLYWYQQILGQGPKLLIQFQNNGVVDDSQLPKDRFSAERLKGVDSTLKIQPAKLEDSAVYLCASSLGFREKQDTQYFGPGTRLTVL.

This chain joins TRBV11-2 and TRBJ2-2; 9 nucleotides match TRBD2. CDR3 size: 17 residues. V was pared by 1 base and J by 0 bases, with 3 bases of the junction left unmatched. The germline V gene has CDR1 SGHAT and CDR2 FQNNGV. The CDR3 bases are TGTGCCAGCAGCTTAGGCCGACTAGCGGCGAACACCGGGGAGCTGTTTTTT. Translating gives CASSLGRLAANTGELFF.

This clone has more than one count but fewer than ten. The rearrangement links TRBV15 to TRBJ1-2, with 9 bases matching TRBD1. CDR3 length: 14 amino acids. CDR1 is LNHNV, CDR2 YYDKDF, per germline (reference sequence). V shed 4 bases and J 4 bases; nucleotides not matched to a gene: 4. The CDR3: CATSMDRGPYGYTF. The DNA of the CDR3 is TGTGCCACCAGCATGGACAGGGGTCCCTATGGCTACACCTTC.

This chain uses TRBV6-1 with TRBJ1-5; TRBD1 is a possible D gene (6 bases). V lost 2 bases and J 0 bases, leaving 11 bases between the germline ends. The germline CDR1 and CDR2 sequences are MNHNS and SASEGT. CDR3 length equals 16 residues. CDR3 nucleotide sequence: TGTGCCAGCAGTGAACTAGGGGGAATTAGCAATCAGCCCCAGCATTTT. As protein: CASSELGGISNQPQHF.

V and J are TRBV7-6 and TRBJ2-2, with a possible D match to TRBD2 (6 bases). This CDR3 spans 17 amino acids. Between the trimmed V and J ends, which lost 1 base and 5 bases, there was a span of 17 bases. Germline CDR1 reads SGHVS; CDR2 reads FNYEAQ. CDR3 nucleotides: TGTGCCAGCAGCTTAGAAACCCGGACACGGGGGACCGGGGAGCTGTTTTTT. Its translation is CASSLETRTRGTGELFF.

This clone was detected only a few times. The chain is built from TRBV5-1 and TRBJ1-5; TRBD1 might be the D (5 bases). The CDR3 sequence is 14 residues long. CDR1 and CDR2 (germline): SGHRS, YFSETQ. Deletions cut 0 bases from V and 5 bases from J, with 9 bases between. CDR3 sequence (DNA): TGCGCCAGCAGCTTGGAATCGGGGGATCAGCCCCAGCATTTT. Protein product: CASSLESGDQPQHF.

The V gene is TRBV11-2, the J gene TRBJ2-7; D is possibly TRBD2 (5 bases). Germline assignment: CDR1 SGHAT and CDR2 FQNNGV. Trimming stripped 3 bases from V and 7 bases from J, with 16 bases between. The CDR3 covers 14 residues. As DNA, the CDR3 is TGTGCCAGCAGCTTCGTTAAACTAGACCGGGAGCAGTACTTC. It translates to CASSFVKLDREQYF. The full variable domain, in which reference TRBV11-2 and TRBJ2-7 provide the parts outside the CDR3, is EAGVAQSPRYKIIEKRQSVAFWCNPISGHATLYWYQQILGQGPKLLIQFQNNGVVDDSQLPKDRFSAERLKGVDSTLKIQPAKLEDSAVYLCASSFVKLDREQYFGPGTRLTVT.

The CDR3 nucleotides are TGTGCCAGCAGCTTAGTGAGGGTGGGCAGCACAGATACGCAGTATTTT. Its protein is CASSLVRVGSTDTQYF. The genes are TRBV7-2 and TRBJ2-3, with D perhaps TRBD2 (5 bases). V was cut by 1 base and J by 0 bases, with 11 bases left in between. The CDR3 loop spans 16 amino acids. The germline gives CDR1 SGHTA, CDR2 FQGNSA.

V gene TRBV7-9 combines with J gene TRBJ2-5; no clear D gene. Germline V CDR1 and CDR2: SEHNR, FQNEAQ (reference sequence). The CDR3 has 14 residues. V lost 3 bases and J lost 5, with 13 bases in between. In DNA, the CDR3 is TGTGCCAGCAGCTTCTTCTCTAGTGGGGAGACCCAGTACTTC. Its protein is CASSFFSSGETQYF. Combining the CDR3 with reference TRBV7-9 and TRBJ2-5 gives the whole variable domain DTGVSQNPRHKITKRGQNVTFRCDPISEHNRLYWYRQTLGQGPEFLTYFQNEAQLEKSRLLSDRFSAERPKGSFSTLEIQRTEQGDSAMYLCASSFFSSGETQYFGPGTRLLVL.

The chain recombines TRBV19 with TRBJ2-7, with TRBD1 matching 11 bases. The CDR3 spans 15 residues. With 10 bases clipped from V and 2 bases from J, the junction kept 10 bases outside the gene matches. Germline V gives CDR1 LNHDA, CDR2 SQIVND (reference sequence). Here the CDR3 reads CATTFGTGGTYEQYF. The CDR3 nucleotides are TGTGCCACTACTTTCGGGACAGGGGGTACCTACGAGCAGTACTTC.

The chain carries TRBV15 and TRBJ1-1; TRBD1 aligns across 7 bases. This CDR3 contains 12 residues. The junction had 4 bases not matched to a gene; V was cut back by 6 bases and J by 6 bases. The germline V gene encodes CDR1 LNHNV and CDR2 YYDKDF (reference sequence). For the CDR3, the DNA is TGTGCCACCAGGAAAGGGGGCCCTGAAGCTTTCTTT. Protein sequence: CATRKGGPEAFF.

This chain uses TRBV6-1 with TRBJ1-2; 8 positions agree with TRBD1. Trimming cost V 2 bases and J 0 bases; bases outside gene matches: 5. Germline assignment: CDR1 MNHNS and CDR2 SASEGT. The CDR3 covers 16 residues. The CDR3 DNA is TGTGCCAGCAGTGAATTTGGGGACAGGACTAACTATGGCTACACCTTC. Protein product: CASSEFGDRTNYGYTF.

V usage is TRBV27 and J usage is TRBJ2-2; 15 bases are a match to TRBD2. From germline, CDR1 is MNHEY and CDR2 SMNVEV (reference sequence). The CDR3 loop spans 20 amino acids. V lost 3 bases and J lost 6; bases outside the gene matches: 14. Here the CDR3 DNA reads TGTGCCAGCAGTTTCCGGACTAGCGGGAGGGCATTAGGTGGGCCCGGGGAGCTGTTTTTT. It specifies CASSFRTSGRALGGPGELFF.

The V call is TRBV6-4, the J call TRBJ2-1; 13 bases agree with TRBD2. V was clipped by 7 bases and J by 5 bases; unmatched bases: 8. The CDR3 runs 16 residues. Germline V gives CDR1 MRHNA, CDR2 SNTAGT. The CDR3 nucleotides are TGTGCCAGCAAAAGACTAGCGGGAGGATACAACAATGAGCAGTTCTTC. Translated: CASKRLAGGYNNEQFF.

The rearrangement joins TRBV30 to TRBJ2-5; TRBD2 is a possible D gene (6 bases). Judging by the DNA end, TRBJ2-7 fits better; the J call may be wrong. The CDR3 sequence is 14 residues long. Per the germline V gene, CDR1 is GTSNPN and CDR2 is SVGIG (reference sequence). Written as DNA, the CDR3 is TGTGCCTGCCCCGCCGTCGGGAGAGGGTACGAGCAGTACTTC. This gives the protein CACPAVGRGYEQYF.

The chain couples TRBV25-1 to TRBJ2-1, with D tentatively TRBD1 (6 bases). Germline V gene lookup returns CDR1 MGHDK and CDR2 SYGVNS. Trimming stripped 3 bases from V and 3 bases from J, with 21 bases between. CDR3 length: 18 amino acids. CDR3 DNA sequence: TGTGCCAGCAGTGACCCTCTATATCAGGGGCAGAACTACAATGAGCAGTTCTTC. Translation gives CASSDPLYQGQNYNEQFF.

This clone was detected a few times. The rearrangement links TRBV6-6 to TRBJ1-1; TRBD1 might be the D (6 bases). The CDR3 contains 15 residues. The germline V gene encodes CDR1 MNHNY and CDR2 SVGAGI (reference sequence). Trimming cost V 2 bases and J 4 bases, with 14 bases left between them. This CDR3 reads CASSYIATRGTEAFF. For the CDR3, the DNA is TGTGCCAGCAGTTACATCGCAACCAGGGGCACTGAAGCTTTCTTT.

This sequence joins TRBV6-1 and TRBJ2-7; 11 bases align to TRBD1. The CDR3 runs 15 residues. V shed 3 bases and J 3 bases; nucleotides not matched to a gene: 4. Germline CDR1 and CDR2: MNHNS and SASEGT. As DNA, the CDR3 is TGTGCCAGCAGTGATATGGGACAGGGGGTCTACGAGCAGTACTTC. Translating gives CASSDMGQGVYEQYF.

This chain joins TRBV6-4 and TRBJ1-1; D is uncertain. The CDR3 runs 10 residues. The ends were cut back, 11 bases at V and 8 bases at J, with 12 bases in the middle. Germline V gene lookup returns CDR1 MRHNA and CDR2 SNTAGT. CDR3 residues: CAGPGGEAFF. The CDR3 region has the DNA TGTGCCGGCCCGGGAGGGGAAGCTTTCTTT.

The rearrangement joins TRBV4-1 to TRBJ2-7, with TRBD1 matching over 7 bases. Germline V CDR1 and CDR2: MGHRA, YSYEKL. The CDR3 covers 14 residues. V shed 3 bases and J 2 bases; nucleotides not matched to a gene: 4. The CDR3 region is CASSQGDSPYEQYF. The CDR3 bases are TGCGCCAGCAGCCAGGGGGACAGCCCCTACGAGCAGTACTTC.

V and J are TRBV5-4 and TRBJ2-1; D is perhaps TRBD1 (6 bases). The CDR3 has 13 amino acids. From germline, CDR1 is SGHNT and CDR2 YYREEE (reference sequence). Trimming left V 4 bases short and J 10 bases short, with 15 bases between. The CDR3 DNA is TGTGCCAGCAGCCCTACAGGGCTCGGCGAGCAGTTCTTC. It codes for CASSPTGLGEQFF.

This chain links TRBV5-1 with TRBJ2-7; 12 bases are shared with TRBD2. Germline CDR1 is SGHRS and CDR2 is YFSETQ. The CDR3 is made up of 17 amino acids. The J segment lost 3 bases and the V segment lost 3 bases, leaving 10 bases of the junction unmatched. CDR3 coding DNA: TGCGCCAGCAGCTCGGGACTAGCGGGCAGAGGGTTCTACGAGCAGTACTTC. Residues: CASSSGLAGRGFYEQYF.

The chain carries TRBV11-2 and TRBJ2-1, with unresolved D. Germline values: CDR1 SGHAT, CDR2 FQNNGV. Trimming left V 3 bases short and J 7 bases short, with 7 bases between. CDR3 length: 12 amino acids. In nucleotides, the CDR3 is TGTGCCAGCAGCTTCGACTTGAATGAGCAGTTCTTC. It encodes CASSFDLNEQFF.

J is TRBJ2-7 and V is TRBV6-4, with 11 bases matching TRBD1. CDR3 length equals 15 residues. The J segment lost 2 bases and the V segment lost 6 bases, leaving 6 bases of the junction unmatched. Germline V gives CDR1 MRHNA, CDR2 SNTAGT. In DNA form, the CDR3 reads TGTGCCAGCAGGAAACCGGGACAGGGGGCCTACGAGCAGTACTTC. Its translation is CASRKPGQGAYEQYF.

This chain connects TRBV5-1 to TRBJ2-5, with D possibly being TRBD2 (6 bases). Trimming took off 7 bases at V and 2 bases at J, with 18 bases between the two ends. The CDR3 covers 15 residues. CDR1 and CDR2 (germline): SGHRS, YFSETQ. CDR3: CASFRQAGTQETQYF. CDR3 nucleotide sequence: TGCGCCAGCTTTCGGCAGGCGGGGACGCAAGAGACCCAGTACTTC. The whole variable domain, remainder taken from reference TRBV5-1 and TRBJ2-5, is KAGVTQTPRYLIKTRGQQVTLSCSPISGHRSVSWYQQTPGQGLQFLFEYFSETQRNKGNFPGRFSGRQFSNSRSEMNVSTLELGDSALYLCASFRQAGTQETQYFGPGTRLLVL.

This rearrangement joins TRBV9 to TRBJ2-7, with 9 nucleotides matching TRBD2. Trimming took 4 bases from V and 4 from J; bases not matched to a gene: 3. The CDR3 loop spans 13 amino acids. Germline V lookup: CDR1 SGDLS, CDR2 YYNGEE. The CDR3 loop reads CASSNSGSYEQYF. The CDR3 DNA reads TGTGCCAGCAGCAATAGCGGGAGTTACGAGCAGTACTTC.

The sample holds one count of this clone. The V and J genes are TRBV4-1 and TRBJ2-7; D is possibly TRBD2 (5 bases). Germline V gene data show CDR1 as MGHRA and CDR2 as YSYEKL. CDR3 length: 13 residues. Trimming pared 8 bases from V and 0 bases from J, leaving 11 bases between. The CDR3 reads CASGRTLSYEQYF. For the CDR3, the DNA is TGCGCCAGCGGCAGGACTCTCTCCTACGAGCAGTACTTC.